A single T cell receptor beta chain is shown here with its context. This clonotype was observed many times. It lacks a known antigen. No much larger clone is present one base from it, and per-base qualities are unavailable. The library relied on 5' RACE. TCRdb shows the sequencer as NextSeq 500. The TCR library protocol attached unique molecular identifiers to individual cDNA molecules to correct for sequencing error and PCR bias. Sequencing covered both TCR alpha and beta chains, and within each sample the abundances of alpha and beta sequences were tightly co-correlated. The source study handled its data this way. Decombinator V4 was used to annotate TCR sequences for V gene, J gene and CDR3. TCRs were defined as expanded if a significant change between any two time points was detected under a Poisson model with p below 0.0001. Abundances of TCRs were expressed as counts per million after normalisation to the total number of TCRs sequenced in each sample. MAIT TCRs were defined by TRAV1-2 paired with TRAJ12, TRAJ20 or TRAJ33, and iNKT TCRs by TRAV10 paired with TRAJ18. VDJdb, accessed 1 November 2021, was searched for CMV, EBV and SARS-CoV-2 annotated TCRs, excluding TCRs annotated for multiple antigens. Clones were called with MiXCR by TCRdb after fastp trimmed the public reads at Q25, and only in-frame beta chains were retained. Under each unique CDR3 protein, matching rows form one entry showing the most common genes and DNA. The V and J calls and clone size are TCRdb's, not the authors'. The sample contains fewer than 85,000 distinct CDR3 sequences, under 15% of them found a single time. The ten largest clonotypes hold roughly 6% of the sample.

This was a case-control study nested in a cohort of healthcare workers in London, UK, who had nasopharyngeal swab PCR tests and blood samples taken every week. Between 23 and 31 March 2020, the week of the UK lockdown, healthcare workers were enrolled and then followed up weekly for as long as 16 weeks. CDR1 and CDR2 are read off the germline V gene as SQVTM and ANQGSEA. The CDR3 runs 15 residues from the cysteine to the phenylalanine. Only the CDR3 region is kept as DNA, spanning 45 bases read in frame from base 1. Trimming leaves V shorter by 3 bases and J shorter by 10 bases, with the junction holding 15 bases beyond the gene matches. This sample was taken from a study of early T cells in non-severe SARS-CoV-2 infection (dated by TCRdb to the early 2020s). Background on the whole study: TCR sequencing used bulk RNA from unsorted whole blood, so alpha and beta chains could not be paired.

On the study overall, not on this receptor specifically: VDJdb matching was skewed toward anti-spike CD8 responses, so virus-specific expansions were likely underestimated and private and CD4 specificities were missed.

The receptor was derived from an adult who was a healthcare worker with PCR-confirmed SARS-CoV-2 infection or an uninfected control (not recorded which). The sequenced sample consisted of whole blood. The chain is made from TRBV29-1 and TRBJ2-1; 7 bases in the middle match TRBD2. The DNA sequence is TGCAGCGTTGATATGTTCGCGGGAGCCGGAGAGGAGCAGTTCTTC. Translated, this is CSVDMFAGAGEEQFF.